This is a list of T cell receptor beta chains from one sample in a study of long-term antiretroviral therapy in people with HIV. Profiling relied on immunoSEQ multiplex PCR, and the TCRdb table lists in-frame clones only, not all of them. The table includes 25,000 to 35,000 clones, roughly nine tenths detected once. Specimen: unsorted PBMCs, collected 2 years after starting antiretroviral therapy. These receptors were obtained from a man in his fifties with HIV. CDR3s include the opening cysteine and the closing phenylalanine or tryptophan. A D gene is named only where the DNA matches it firmly. Clone size is shown for a subset of rows, as once, few, many or a class of expanded clone.

clone_size j_call d_call v_call cdr3_nt cdr3_aa
- TRBJ1-3 - TRBV4-3 TGCGCCAGCAGCCAAGCAGGCCTCTCTGGAAACACCATATATTTT CASSQAGLSGNTIYF
- TRBJ1-4 TRBD1 TRBV4-1 TGCGCCAGCAGCCAACCAGACAGGGGAAGACATCGAGAAAAACTGTTTTTT CASSQPDRGRHREKLFF
- TRBJ1-5 - TRBV19 TGTGCCAGTAGTATTCTTCGAGGGACATCCATGAACCATCAGCCCCAGCATTTT CASSILRGTSMNHQPQHF
- TRBJ1-1 - TRBV2 TGTGCCAGCAGTGTTAATATACTTTACACTGAAGCTTTCTTT CASSVNILYTEAFF
- TRBJ2-7 TRBD1 TRBV9 TGTGCCAGCAGCCCAGGGGGTTGCGAGCAGTACTTC CASSPGGCEQYF
- TRBJ2-6 - TRBV6-6 TGTGCCAGCAGTTATACGTCTGGGGCCAACGTCCTGACTTTC CASSYTSGANVLTF
- TRBJ1-2 - TRBV6-5 TGTGCCAGCAGGAGGAGGCATGGCTACACCTTC CASRRRHGYTF
- TRBJ1-3 - TRBV6-1 TGTGCCAGCAGTGAACCTGGGAGGACGGAGGGAAACACCATATATTTT CASSEPGRTEGNTIYF
- TRBJ2-3 TRBD1 TRBV28 TGTGCCAGCAGTAGCCTAGACAGGGGGCGATTAGATACGCAGTATTTT CASSSLDRGRLDTQYF
- TRBJ2-7 TRBD1 TRBV5-6 TGTGCCAGCAGCTCCCGACAGGGTACCTACGAGCAGTACTTC CASSSRQGTYEQYF
- TRBJ2-7 - TRBV7-2 TGTGCCAGCAGCATGACAGGCTACGAGCAGTACTTC CASSMTGYEQYF
- TRBJ1-4 - TRBV5-8 TGTGCCAGCAGCCTGACAATTAATGAAAAACTGTTTTTT CASSLTINEKLFF
- TRBJ1-4 - TRBV14 TGTGCCAGCAGCTGGATCCGGGGACGGACAGAAAAACTGTTTTTT CASSWIRGRTEKLFF
- TRBJ1-1 - TRBV5-4 TGTGCCAGCAGCTTGGCCGGGGGGTTCATGAACACTGAAGCTTTCTTT CASSLAGGFMNTEAFF
- TRBJ2-1 - TRBV5-4 TGTGCCAGCAGCCTCGGGACCGATAGATACAATGAGCAGTTCTTC CASSLGTDRYNEQFF
- TRBJ2-7 TRBD2 TRBV28 TGTGCCAGCAGTCCACTAGCGGGAGGTCCCTACGAGCAGTACTTC CASSPLAGGPYEQYF
- TRBJ1-2 TRBD1 TRBV7-8 TGTGCCAGCAGCTTACGGCACCCCAGGGGGGGTGGCTACACCTTC CASSLRHPRGGGYTF
- TRBJ1-4 - TRBV7-2 TGTGCCAGCAGCGCTCAGGGACGAGCTAGTGAAAAACTGTTTTTT CASSAQGRASEKLFF
- TRBJ2-7 - TRBV10-2 TGCGCCAGCAGTGAGGGCGGCTACGAGCAGTACTTC CASSEGGYEQYF
- TRBJ2-5 - TRBV28 TGTGCCAGCAGTCCGACGAGAGGGGGGCTCCAAGAGACCCAGTACTTC CASSPTRGGLQETQYF
- TRBJ1-5 - TRBV7-2 TGTGCCAGCAGCTTCGGACAGCGCAATCAGCCCCAGCATTTT CASSFGQRNQPQHF
- TRBJ2-7 TRBD1 TRBV14 TGTGCCAGCAGCCAAGAGGACAGGGGCCGCTACGAGCAGTACTTC CASSQEDRGRYEQYF
- TRBJ1-6 TRBD1 TRBV28 TGTGCCAGCAGTTTTACAGGGGATGGCTCACCCCTCCACTTT CASSFTGDGSPLHF
once TRBJ1-1 - TRBV6-6 TGTGCCAGCATTGACCGTAACCCGGGTACTGAAGCTTTCTTT CASIDRNPGTEAFF
- TRBJ1-2 - TRBV7-2 TGTGCCAGCAGCCCTAGCATGTTTAGCAGGGAGCGTTATGGCTACACCTTC CASSPSMFSRERYGYTF
- TRBJ1-6 - TRBV27 TGTGCCAGCAGTTCAACAGGGTTAGTGGGTAGGAATTCACCCCTCCACTTT CASSSTGLVGRNSPLHF
- TRBJ1-5 - TRBV28 TGTGCCAGCAGTCCCCTTTGGAACCTTGGTCAGCCCCAGCATTTT CASSPLWNLGQPQHF
- TRBJ2-7 - TRBV18 TGTGCCAGCTCACCAGGGTCCAGGGAGTCCTACGAGCAGTACTTC CASSPGSRESYEQYF
- TRBJ2-1 - TRBV23-1 TGCGCCAGCAGTCAACAGGGAAGGCCGTACAATGAGCAGTTCTTC CASSQQGRPYNEQFF
- TRBJ2-7 TRBD2 TRBV27 TGTGCCAGCACCAGCGGACTAGCGGGCTACGAGCAGTACTTC CASTSGLAGYEQYF
- TRBJ1-2 - TRBV18 TGTGCCAGCTCACCAAACAGGGTCGGGAACTATGGCTACACCTTC CASSPNRVGNYGYTF
- TRBJ1-2 TRBD1 TRBV27 TGTGCCAGCAGTTTGAGGGGGCCGGTGGGGGGCTACACCTTC CASSLRGPVGGYTF
once TRBJ1-5 - TRBV5-6 TGTGCCAGCAGCCCTATCGGCAGGACAAATCAGCCCCAGCATTTT CASSPIGRTNQPQHF
- TRBJ1-1 TRBD1 TRBV28 TGTGCCAGCAGTTCCCCCGGGACAGCACTGAACACTGAAGCTTTCTTT CASSSPGTALNTEAFF
- TRBJ1-2 - TRBV7-9 TGTGCCAGCAGCGTCTATGGCTACACCTTC CASSVYGYTF
- TRBJ1-1 - TRBV30 TGTGCTTTCGGCGAGGGTCCGAACACTGAAGCTTTCTTT CAFGEGPNTEAFF
- TRBJ2-7 TRBD1 TRBV7-8 TGTGCCAGCAGCCCCAGAGGACAGGGGTCCTACGAGCAGTACTTC CASSPRGQGSYEQYF
- TRBJ1-2 - TRBV28 TGTGCCAGCAGTTCGGCTTTCGATGGCTACACCTTC CASSSAFDGYTF
- TRBJ2-6 - TRBV19 TGTGCCAGTAGTATCATGTCTGGGGCCAACGTCCTGACTTTC CASSIMSGANVLTF
- TRBJ1-3 - TRBV11-2 TGTGCCAGCAGCCATCACACAGGGCGACGCACCATATATTTT CASSHHTGRRTIYF
- TRBJ1-1 - TRBV7-9 TGTGCCAGCAGTTCCAGGGATAGGGGCACTGAAGCTTTCTTT CASSSRDRGTEAFF
- TRBJ2-7 TRBD1 TRBV6-5 TGTGCCAGCAGTTACGGCTGGACAGGGGCCAACGAGCAGTACTTC CASSYGWTGANEQYF
- TRBJ2-2 - TRBV18 TGTGCCAGCTCCACCGACGAGGGGTATGCCGGGGAGCTGTTTTTT CASSTDEGYAGELFF
- TRBJ1-2 - TRBV6-9 TGTGCCAGCAGTACAGACCCTGGCTACACCTTC CASSTDPGYTF
- TRBJ2-1 TRBD2 TRBV28 TGTGCCAGTTCGCGACTAGCGGGAGCTAGGGAGCAGTTCTTC CASSRLAGAREQFF
once TRBJ2-1 - TRBV4-3 TGCGCCAGCAGCCAAGATTCACAGAGCGAATACAATGAGCAGTTCTTC CASSQDSQSEYNEQFF
- TRBJ1-2 TRBD1 TRBV7-9 TGTGCCAGCAGCTACAATTCCCCAGGGGGCGGCTATGGCTACACCTTC CASSYNSPGGGYGYTF